The 10 T cell receptor beta chains in this list originate from one sample, sequenced in a study of T cells after yellow fever vaccination. TCRdb reprocessed the 5' RACE reads via MiXCR and lists one record per CDR3 protein. The data show 300,000 or so distinct CDR3 sequences, 3% to 4.5% seen once. Material: PBMCs, obtained 5 days after the yellow fever booster vaccination. These receptors all come from a man aged 18 to 29 who received the YFV17D yellow fever vaccine.

There are a few counts of this clonotype. CDR3 bases: TGTGCCAGCTCACCCGATGGGGTCAATCAGCCCCAGCATTTT. It encodes CASSPDGVNQPQHF. This chain joins TRBV18 and TRBJ1-5; no firm D call. This CDR3 contains 14 residues. Germline CDR1 and CDR2: KGHSH and LQKENI. V lost 3 bases and J 3 bases, leaving 9 bases between the germline ends.

CDR3 nucleotide sequence: TGTGCCAGCAGCCCTGGGGGGGACAGGGGCTACAATGAGCAGTTCTTC. Translated, it gives CASSPGGDRGYNEQFF. The chain combines TRBV7-9 with TRBJ2-1; 10 nucleotides match TRBD1. This CDR3 comprises 16 residues. Per the germline V gene, CDR1 is SEHNR and CDR2 is FQNEAQ (reference sequence). V was pared by 5 bases and J by 3 bases, with 7 bases of the junction left unmatched.

This sequence joins TRBV28 and TRBJ2-4, with 8 bases that match TRBD2. Germline loops: CDR1 MDHEN, CDR2 SYDVKM. The CDR3 sequence is 15 residues long. V shed 7 bases and J 7 bases; nucleotides not matched to a gene: 12. The CDR3 DNA reads TGTGCCAGCAAGTCTCGCGGGGGGCCCAGGAACATTCAGTACTTC. Protein product: CASKSRGGPRNIQYF.

There are many counts of this clonotype. V gene TRBV5-1 combines with J gene TRBJ2-2; D gene uncertain. The CDR3 sequence is 14 residues long. V gave up 0 bases and J gave up 3 bases, with 6 bases separating them. Germline V gene data show CDR1 as SGHRS and CDR2 as YFSETQ. CDR3 in DNA: TGCGCCAGCAGCTTGGGAGAGTACACCGGGGAGCTGTTTTTT. Amino acid sequence: CASSLGEYTGELFF.

This clonotype was seen repeatedly, ten times or more. V and J are TRBV6-5 and TRBJ2-2; D is unclear. This CDR3 has 14 amino acids. V was clipped by 2 bases and J by 3 bases, with 7 bases between them. Germline V gene lookup returns CDR1 MNHEY and CDR2 SVGAGI. For the CDR3, the DNA is TGTGCCAGCAGTTACGGGCAGGACACCGGGGAGCTGTTTTTT. Its translation is CASSYGQDTGELFF.

This chain links TRBV2 with TRBJ2-1; D gene uncertain. CDR1 SNHLY and CDR2 FYNNEI come from the germline V gene. There are 13 residues in the CDR3. V lost 3 bases and J lost 7, with 10 bases in between. The CDR3 is CASSDSWVNEQFF. The CDR3, as DNA: TGTGCCAGCAGTGACAGTTGGGTGAATGAGCAGTTCTTC.

This clonotype was recorded many times. The chain uses TRBV7-7 and TRBJ1-1; 10 bases agree with TRBD1. Germline loops: CDR1 SSHAT, CDR2 FNYEAQ (reference sequence). J lost 6 bases, V lost 4 bases, and 2 bases had no gene match. The CDR3 has 13 amino acids. The CDR3 DNA reads TGTGCCAGCAGCTCGGACAGGGGGGCTGAAGCTTTCTTT. Its translation is CASSSDRGAEAFF.

The chain carries TRBV5-1 and TRBJ2-2, with 10 bases that match TRBD2. Germline values: CDR1 SGHRS, CDR2 YFSETQ. V was clipped by 4 bases and J by 7 bases; unmatched bases: 10. There are 16 residues in the CDR3. CDR3 protein: CASSQAGGPSVGELFF. The CDR3 coding sequence is TGCGCCAGCAGCCAAGCGGGAGGGCCGTCGGTCGGGGAGCTGTTTTTT.

At least ten counts were recorded for this clonotype. The chain combines TRBV24-1 with TRBJ2-2; 9 nucleotides match TRBD1. Germline V CDR1 and CDR2: KGHDR, SFDVKD. The CDR3 runs to 14 residues. J lost 4 bases, V lost 9 bases, and 5 bases had no gene match. CDR3 nucleotides: TGTGCCACCCGTGGGACAGGGCGCACCGGGGAGCTGTTTTTT. Amino acids: CATRGTGRTGELFF.

This clonotype was picked up many times. The chain employs TRBV20-1 and TRBJ2-3, with D possibly matching TRBD1 (5 bases). Germline V gene lookup returns CDR1 DFQATT and CDR2 SNEGSKA (reference sequence). The CDR3 contains 13 residues. Trimming removed 6 bases from V and 6 bases from J, with 16 bases in between. The CDR3 sequence is CSAQGMVADTQYF. Here the CDR3 DNA reads TGCAGTGCGCAGGGTATGGTAGCCGATACGCAGTATTTT.